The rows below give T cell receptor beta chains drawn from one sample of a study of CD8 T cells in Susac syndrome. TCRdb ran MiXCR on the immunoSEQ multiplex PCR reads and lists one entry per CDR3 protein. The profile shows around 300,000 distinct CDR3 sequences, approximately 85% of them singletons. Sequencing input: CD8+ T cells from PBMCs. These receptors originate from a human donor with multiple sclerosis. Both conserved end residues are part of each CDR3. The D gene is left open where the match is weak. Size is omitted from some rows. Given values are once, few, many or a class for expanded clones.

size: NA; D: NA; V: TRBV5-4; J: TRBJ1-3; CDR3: CASSSDVASGNTIYF; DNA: TGTGCCAGCAGCTCCGATGTAGCCTCTGGAAACACCATATATTTT
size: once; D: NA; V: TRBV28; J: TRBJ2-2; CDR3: CASSPHGSLFF; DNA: TGTGCCAGCAGCCCACACGGAAGCCTGTTTTTT
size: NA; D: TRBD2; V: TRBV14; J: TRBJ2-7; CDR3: CASSPGRLNEQYF; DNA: TGTGCCAGCAGCCCCGGGAGGTTGAACGAGCAGTACTTC
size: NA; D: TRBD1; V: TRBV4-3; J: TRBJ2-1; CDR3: CASSPGQGVSSTEQFF; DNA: TGCGCCAGCAGCCCCGGACAGGGGGTATCTAGTACTGAGCAGTTCTTC
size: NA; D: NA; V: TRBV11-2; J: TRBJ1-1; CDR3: CASSSSRGHTEAFF; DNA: TGTGCCAGCAGCTCGTCTCGAGGGCACACTGAAGCTTTCTTT
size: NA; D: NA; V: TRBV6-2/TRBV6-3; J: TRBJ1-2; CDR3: CASSYGATGRYYGYTF; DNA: TGTGCCAGCAGTTATGGGGCCACGGGGCGCTACTATGGCTACACCTTC
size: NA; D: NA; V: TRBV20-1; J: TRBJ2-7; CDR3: CSARDPGREYEQYF; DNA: TGCAGTGCTAGAGACCCAGGACGGGAATACGAGCAGTACTTC
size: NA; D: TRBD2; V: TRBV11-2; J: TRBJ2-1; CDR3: CASSLGLAGAPSIYNEQFF; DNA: TGTGCCAGCAGCTTAGGACTAGCGGGAGCCCCCTCCATATACAATGAGCAGTTCTTC
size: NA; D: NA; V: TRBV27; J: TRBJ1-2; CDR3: CASRAVGPYGYTF; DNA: TGTGCCAGCAGGGCGGTGGGTCCTTATGGCTACACCTTC
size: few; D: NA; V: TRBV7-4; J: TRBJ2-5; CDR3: CASSLKGETQYF; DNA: TGTGCCAGCAGTTTGAAGGGGGAGACCCAGTACTTC
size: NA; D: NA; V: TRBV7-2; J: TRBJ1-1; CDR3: CASSVLVLSTEAFF; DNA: TGTGCCAGCAGTGTATTGGTGCTGAGCACTGAAGCTTTCTTT
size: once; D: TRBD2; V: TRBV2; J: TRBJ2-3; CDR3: CASTDLAGRGADTQYF; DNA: TGTGCCAGCACCGACTTAGCGGGGAGAGGGGCAGATACGCAGTATTTT
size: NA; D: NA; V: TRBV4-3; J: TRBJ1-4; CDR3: CASSRGGEGYEKLFF; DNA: TGCGCCAGCAGCCGGGGGGGGGAAGGATATGAAAAACTGTTTTTT
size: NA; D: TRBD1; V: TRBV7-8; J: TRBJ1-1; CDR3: CASSQDGQGTEAFF; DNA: TGTGCCAGCAGCCAAGACGGACAGGGCACTGAAGCTTTCTTT
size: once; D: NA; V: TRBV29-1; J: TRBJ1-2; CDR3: CSVGGGGTYYGYTF; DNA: TGCAGCGTTGGGGGAGGTGGAACGTACTATGGCTACACCTTC
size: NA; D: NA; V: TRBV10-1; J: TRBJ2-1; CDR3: CASSDPDSNEQFF; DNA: TGCGCCAGCAGTGATCCCGACAGCAATGAGCAGTTCTTC
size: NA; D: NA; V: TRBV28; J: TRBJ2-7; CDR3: CASSFLHGEYEQYF; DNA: TGTGCCAGCAGTTTTCTTCACGGGGAATACGAGCAGTACTTC
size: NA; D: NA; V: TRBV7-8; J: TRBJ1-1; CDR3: CASSLRSGDKNTEAFF; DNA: TGTGCCAGCAGCTTAAGGTCGGGGGACAAGAACACTGAAGCTTTCTTT
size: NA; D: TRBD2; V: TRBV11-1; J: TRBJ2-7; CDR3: CASSLTHGTSGTGPLYEQYF; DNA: TGTGCCAGCAGCTTAACTCACGGGACTAGCGGGACCGGGCCTCTTTACGAGCAGTACTTC
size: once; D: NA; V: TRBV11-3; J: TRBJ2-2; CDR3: CASSFRGKSGELFF; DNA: TGTGCCAGCAGTTTTAGGGGCAAGTCCGGGGAGCTGTTTTTT
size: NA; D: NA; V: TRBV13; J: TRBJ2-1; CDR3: CASSLEGPGGEQFF; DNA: TGTGCCAGCAGCTTAGAGGGTCCCGGCGGTGAGCAGTTCTTC
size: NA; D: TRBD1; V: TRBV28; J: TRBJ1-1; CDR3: CASSLGRTGGNTEAFF; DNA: TGTGCCAGCAGTTTAGGGAGGACAGGAGGGAACACTGAAGCTTTCTTT
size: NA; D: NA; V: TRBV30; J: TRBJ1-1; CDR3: CAWSKGQGNTEAFF; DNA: TGTGCCTGGAGCAAGGGACAAGGGAACACTGAAGCTTTCTTT
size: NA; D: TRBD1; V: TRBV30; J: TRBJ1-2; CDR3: CAWSEGTGDYGYTF; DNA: TGTGCCTGGAGCGAGGGGACAGGGGACTATGGCTACACCTTC
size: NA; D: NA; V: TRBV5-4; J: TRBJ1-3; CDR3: CASSYSGNTIYF; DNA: TGTGCCAGCAGCTACTCTGGAAACACCATATATTTT
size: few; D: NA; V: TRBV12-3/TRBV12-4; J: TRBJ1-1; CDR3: CASSLRGNTEAFF; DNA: TGTGCCAGCAGTTTGAGGGGGAACACTGAAGCTTTCTTT
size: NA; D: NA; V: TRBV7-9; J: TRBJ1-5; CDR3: CASRPGRGGNQPQHF; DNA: TGTGCCAGCAGGCCCGGAAGGGGCGGCAATCAGCCCCAGCATTTT
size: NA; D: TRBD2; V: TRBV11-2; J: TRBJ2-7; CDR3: CASSPGGGNPYEQYF; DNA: TGTGCCAGCAGCCCAGGCGGGGGGAACCCCTACGAGCAGTACTTC
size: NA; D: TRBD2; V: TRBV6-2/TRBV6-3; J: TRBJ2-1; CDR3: CASSGTSPNEQFF; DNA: TGTGCCAGCAGTGGGACTAGCCCCAATGAGCAGTTCTTC
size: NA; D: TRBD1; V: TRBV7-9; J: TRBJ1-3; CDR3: CASSSSRTGVQPSGNTIYF; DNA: TGTGCCAGCAGCTCGTCCAGGACAGGGGTCCAACCCTCTGGAAACACCATATATTTT
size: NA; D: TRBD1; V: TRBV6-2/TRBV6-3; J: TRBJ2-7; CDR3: CASSQKARTGSSYEQYF; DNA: TGTGCCAGCAGTCAGAAGGCCCGGACAGGGAGCTCCTACGAGCAGTACTTC
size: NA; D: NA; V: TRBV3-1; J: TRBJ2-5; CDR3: CASSQAGTEAETQYF; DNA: TGTGCCAGCAGCCAAGCCGGGACTGAGGCGGAGACCCAGTACTTC
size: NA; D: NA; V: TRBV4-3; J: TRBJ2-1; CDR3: CASSQGSFRAYNEQFF; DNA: TGCGCCAGCAGCCAAGGTTCTTTTCGGGCCTACAATGAGCAGTTCTTC
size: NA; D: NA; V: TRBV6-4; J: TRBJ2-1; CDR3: CASSALPEGYNEQFF; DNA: TGTGCCAGCAGCGCCTTACCCGAGGGCTACAATGAGCAGTTCTTC
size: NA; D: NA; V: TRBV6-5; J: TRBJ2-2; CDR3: CASSYPDAVPNTGELFF; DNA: TGTGCCAGCAGTTACCCCGATGCGGTTCCAAACACCGGGGAGCTGTTTTTT
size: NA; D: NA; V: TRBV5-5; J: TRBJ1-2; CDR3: CASSTGQPYGYTF; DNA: TGTGCCAGCAGCACCGGACAGCCTTATGGCTACACCTTC
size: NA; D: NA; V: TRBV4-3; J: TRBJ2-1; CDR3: CASSQEGRGMYEQFF; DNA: TGCGCCAGCAGCCAAGAGGGCAGGGGAATGTATGAGCAGTTCTTC
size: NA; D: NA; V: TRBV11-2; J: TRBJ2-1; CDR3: CASSSQGNTNNEQFF; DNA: TGTGCCAGCAGCTCGCAGGGAAACACGAACAATGAGCAGTTCTTC
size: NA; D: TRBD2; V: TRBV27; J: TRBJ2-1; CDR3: CASSLSWTSGYNEQFF; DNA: TGTGCCAGCAGTTTATCTTGGACTAGCGGTTACAATGAGCAGTTCTTC